This note documents a single TCR beta chain sequence. These data come from a study of technical replicates of blood from a handful of donors. This CDR3 contains 15 residues. With 3 bases clipped from V and 2 bases from J, the junction kept 5 bases outside the gene matches. The germline gives CDR1 SNHLY, CDR2 FYNNEI. The data were produced by immunoSEQ multiplex PCR, yet TCRdb's version contains in-frame clones alone and is incomplete. The data hold some 60,000 clones, with about 90% observed a single time. The sequencing input was PBMCs. The clonotype was recovered from a human donor in good health. Some clones in this sample may be carry-over from other donors' samples. V gene TRBV2 combines with J gene TRBJ2-5, with 8 bases identical to TRBD2. CDR3 coding DNA: TGTGCCAGCAGTGACGGTCGGGGGGGACAAGAGACCCAGTACTTC. It is translated as CASSDGRGGQETQYF.